The next 30 T cell receptor beta chains were all read from a single sample in a study of T-cell reconstitution after alpha-beta-depleted transplantation in children. Unique molecular identifiers featured in how the TCRbeta library was prepared. TCRdb fed the PCR reads into MiXCR, producing one record per CDR3 protein. The table has 73,000 or so distinct CDR3 sequences, 4% to 5% seen once. The sample here was PBMCs, mostly from graft donor cells, taken 180 days after TCRalphabeta/CD19-depleted stem cell transplant. The receptors were gathered from a boy less than two years old who had a stem cell transplant for acute myeloid leukemia, so the T cells may come from the graft donor.

This clonotype appeared many times. Written as DNA, the CDR3 is TGTGCCAGCAGCTCGGGACAGAACACTGAAGCTTTCTTT. As protein: CASSSGQNTEAFF. The rearrangement uses TRBV7-9 and TRBJ1-1; TRBD1 might be the D (6 bases). The CDR3 runs to 13 residues. Per germline, CDR1 SEHNR and CDR2 FQNEAQ (reference sequence). The V and J ends lost 4 bases and 1 base respectively, with 7 bases between them.

The table lists this clonotype with many counts. The rearrangement joins TRBV5-1 to TRBJ2-3; maybe TRBD1 (5 bases). Trimming shortened V by 0 bases and J by 3 bases, and 11 bases separated the two germline ends. This CDR3 has 15 amino acids. Germline lookup yields CDR1 SGHRS and CDR2 YFSETQ. The CDR3 region has the DNA TGCGCCAGCAGCTTGGTAGGGCAGGGAACAGATACGCAGTATTTT. It yields the protein CASSLVGQGTDTQYF.

Comments on this clonotype: A read error may explain this, as a much larger clone is one base away. J is TRBJ1-2 and V is TRBV12-3 or TRBV12-4; D might be TRBD1 (5 bases). CDR3 length: 18 amino acids. The CDR3 nucleotides read TGTGCCATCAGTTTAGCGGTCTTCCGGGACGTAGCTAACTATGGCTACACCTTC. Its translation is CAISLAVFRDVANYGYTF.

This clonotype was seen repeatedly, ten times or more. The V and J genes are TRBV12-3 or TRBV12-4 and TRBJ1-5; a weak D match, TRBD1 (6 bases). The V end was cut by 2 bases, the J end by 5 bases, with 13 bases between. This CDR3 region has 15 residues. CDR3 residues: CASSLRDNKYQPQHF. CDR3 DNA: TGTGCCAGCAGTTTAAGGGACAACAAATATCAGCCCCAGCATTTT.

This clonotype was counted many times. The rearrangement uses TRBV4-1 and TRBJ2-2, with TRBD2 matching over 8 bases. Trimming took 1 base from V and 6 from J; bases not matched to a gene: 4. Germline CDR1 reads MGHRA; CDR2 reads YSYEKL. This CDR3 has 15 amino acids. The CDR3 is CASSQGRGAAGELFF. CDR3 sequence (DNA): TGCGCCAGCAGCCAAGGGCGGGGGGCAGCCGGGGAGCTGTTTTTT.

This clonotype was picked up many times. The chain has TRBV13 and TRBJ2-4; 8 nucleotides line up with TRBD2. The V gene end was trimmed by 5 bases and the J gene end by 0 bases; junction bases not matched to a gene: 21. In germline, CDR1 is PRHDT, CDR2 FYEKMQ (reference sequence). This CDR3 is 21 amino acids long. Here the CDR3 reads CASSARSGEGISPLAKNIQYF. CDR3 coding DNA: TGTGCCAGCAGCGCCCGTAGCGGGGAGGGTATAAGCCCCTTAGCCAAAAACATTCAGTACTTC.

This clonotype occurred many times. V and J are TRBV18 and TRBJ2-4; D perhaps matches TRBD1 (7 bases). The CDR3 has 19 residues. The germline V and J ends were trimmed by 4 bases and 4 bases, with 26 bases remaining between them. Germline CDR1 and CDR2: KGHSH and LQKENI. CDR3: CASSHNPNSGGGGKNIQYF. The CDR3 bases are TGTGCCAGCTCACACAACCCAAATTCAGGGGGAGGAGGTAAAAACATTCAGTACTTC. Based on the CDR3 plus reference TRBV18 and TRBJ2-4, the full variable domain is NAGVMQNPRHLVRRRGQEARLRCSPMKGHSHVYWYRQLPEEGLKFMVYLQKENIIDESGMPKERFSAEFPKEGPSILRIQQVVRGDSAAYFCASSHNPNSGGGGKNIQYFGAGTRLSVL.

This clonotype was counted ten times or more. This sequence joins TRBV24-1 and TRBJ2-5; 10 bases map to TRBD1. Looked up from germline, CDR1 is KGHDR and CDR2 is SFDVKD. J lost 2 bases, V lost 2 bases, and 4 bases had no gene match. CDR3 length: 16 amino acids. The CDR3 is CATSDYGTGAQETQYF. Here the CDR3 DNA reads TGTGCCACCAGTGATTATGGGACAGGGGCACAAGAGACCCAGTACTTC.

The chain is built from TRBV20-1 and TRBJ2-7; 7 bases fit TRBD1. This CDR3 spans 14 amino acids. Germline V gene data show CDR1 as DFQATT and CDR2 as SNEGSKA (reference sequence). Trimming took 1 base from V and 5 from J; bases not matched to a gene: 8. CDR3 coding DNA: TGCAGTGCTAGAGGGGCCTCGACAGGGAACGAGCAGTACTTC. Amino acid sequence: CSARGASTGNEQYF.

This clonotype was counted at least ten times. The CDR3 bases are TGCAGTGCTAGGCTTTTGCTCATGAACACTGAAGCTTTCTTT. Translated, it gives CSARLLLMNTEAFF. J is TRBJ1-1 and V is TRBV20-1; D not resolved. The germline CDR1 and CDR2 sequences are DFQATT and SNEGSKA (reference sequence). Trimming pared 3 bases from V and 0 bases from J, leaving 11 bases between. This CDR3 is 14 amino acids long.

Ten or more counts support this clonotype. The rearrangement links TRBV12-3 or TRBV12-4 to TRBJ1-5, with D uncertain. The CDR3 consists of 15 residues. Trimming removed 1 base at V and 4 bases at J, with 11 bases between. This chain's CDR3 is CASSLEIKGNQPQHF. The DNA for the CDR3 is TGTGCCAGCAGTTTAGAGATAAAGGGAAATCAGCCCCAGCATTTT.

This clonotype was observed at least ten times. The chain carries TRBV30 and TRBJ2-5; unclear D gene. This CDR3 is 11 amino acids long. The germline V gene has CDR1 GTSNPN and CDR2 SVGIG (reference sequence). Trimming cost V 0 bases and J 4 bases, with 3 bases left between them. This CDR3 is CAWSVRETQYF. The CDR3 DNA sequence: TGTGCCTGGAGTGTACGAGAGACCCAGTACTTC.

In its sample, this clonotype was seen many times. CDR3 nucleotide sequence: TGTGCCAGCAAACCACGGGGGCCCGGGGGCATTCAGTACTTC. Translation gives CASKPRGPGGIQYF. The chain employs TRBV12-3 or TRBV12-4 and TRBJ2-4; the D gene could be TRBD1 or TRBD2 (6 bases each). CDR3 size: 14 residues. V shed 7 bases and J shed 9 bases, with 19 bases lying between them.

This clonotype was detected ten times or more. The V call is TRBV5-1, the J call TRBJ1-1; TRBD1 agrees at 12 bases. The J segment lost 4 bases and the V segment lost 1 base, leaving 5 bases of the junction unmatched. The CDR3 sequence is 16 residues long. CDR1 and CDR2 (germline): SGHRS, YFSETQ. The CDR3, as DNA: TGCGCCAGCAGCTTGTCGGGACAGGGGGCTGTCACTGAAGCTTTCTTT. This gives the protein CASSLSGQGAVTEAFF.

This clonotype was seen repeatedly, ten times or more. The V and J genes are TRBV3-1 and TRBJ2-1, with 7 bases that match TRBD2. V lost 0 bases, J lost 0 bases, and 2 bases stayed unmatched. The CDR3 totals 16 residues. CDR1 LGHDT and CDR2 YNNKEL come from the germline V gene (reference sequence). CDR3 protein: CASSQEWGGSYNEQFF. As DNA, the CDR3 is TGTGCCAGCAGCCAAGAATGGGGGGGCTCCTACAATGAGCAGTTCTTC.

This clonotype appeared many times. The genes are TRBV30 and TRBJ2-1; 10 bases agree with TRBD2. CDR1 is GTSNPN and CDR2 is SVGIG in the germline V gene (reference sequence). With 0 bases clipped from V and 12 bases from J, the junction kept 5 bases outside the gene matches. The CDR3 runs to 13 residues. The CDR3 protein is CAWSVTSGVTQFF. The CDR3 nucleotides are TGTGCCTGGAGTGTAACTAGCGGGGTTACGCAGTTCTTC.

This clonotype was counted ten times or more. The V call is TRBV5-1, the J call TRBJ2-1; TRBD2 aligns across 8 bases. The V and J ends lost 4 bases and 5 bases, in that order; junction bases with no gene match: 8. The CDR3 length is 15 residues. Germline-derived CDR1 and CDR2 are SGHRS and YFSETQ. DNA for the CDR3: TGCGCCAGCAGCCTTTACGGGGGGGCCAACAATGAGCAGTTCTTC. Translated, it gives CASSLYGGANNEQFF.

This clonotype has a count of ten or more. The chain couples TRBV19 to TRBJ1-2; a possible D gene is TRBD1 (6 bases). CDR1 is LNHDA, CDR2 SQIVND, per germline (reference sequence). Trimming shortened V by 5 bases and J by 4 bases, and 17 bases separated the two germline ends. The CDR3 runs 15 residues. CDR3 sequence (DNA): TGTGCCAGTAGTGCGGACACAGGGTTCGGCTATGGCTACACCTTC. It yields the protein CASSADTGFGYGYTF.

This clonotype was observed at least ten times. The rearrangement links TRBV10-3 to TRBJ2-1; 8 bases map to TRBD1. V was clipped by 4 bases and J by 8 bases; unmatched bases: 7. In germline, CDR1 is ENHRY, CDR2 SYGVKD. This CDR3 comprises 14 residues. The CDR3 reads CAISGDRGRDEQFF. CDR3 sequence (DNA): TGTGCCATCAGTGGTGACAGGGGTAGGGATGAGCAGTTCTTC.

This clonotype was recorded at least ten times. The chain employs TRBV11-2 and TRBJ2-3; D remains unclear. The CDR3 totals 11 residues. V dropped 5 bases and J dropped 6 bases, with 6 bases sitting between them. The germline CDR1 and CDR2 sequences are SGHAT and FQNNGV. CDR3 in amino acids: CASSRGDTQYF. The DNA for the CDR3 is TGTGCCAGCAGCCGTGGTGATACGCAGTATTTT.

This clonotype was recorded many times. The rearrangement joins TRBV7-9 to TRBJ2-2, with unresolved D. This CDR3 has 13 residues. The V gene's germline CDR1 is SEHNR and CDR2 FQNEAQ (reference sequence). V was pared by 4 bases and J by 5 bases, with 8 bases between. The CDR3 DNA follows: TGTGCCAGCAGCTCCGGGCGGACCGGGGAGCTGTTTTTT. Protein sequence: CASSSGRTGELFF.

This clonotype occurred many times. The J gene is TRBJ1-1, the V gene TRBV12-3 or TRBV12-4; D is perhaps TRBD1 (6 bases). CDR3 size: 17 residues. V lost 2 bases to trimming and J lost 0 bases, with 16 bases between them. CDR3 protein: CASSLRVTGLMNTEAFF. CDR3 nucleotides: TGTGCCAGCAGTTTACGTGTCACAGGGCTGATGAACACTGAAGCTTTCTTT.

This clonotype was seen ten or more times. V gene TRBV12-3 or TRBV12-4 combines with J gene TRBJ2-2; TRBD2 aligns across 9 bases. Losses at the gene ends were 3 bases for V and 2 bases for J; bases not matched to a gene: 7. The CDR3 is 17 residues long. CDR3 DNA: TGTGCCAGCAGTTTCGCGACTAGCGGAGCTAACACCGGGGAGCTGTTTTTT. Translated, it gives CASSFATSGANTGELFF.

This clonotype was seen repeatedly, ten times or more. The J gene is TRBJ1-2, the V gene TRBV20-1, with D perhaps TRBD1 (5 bases). This CDR3 is built from 13 residues. Germline V gene lookup returns CDR1 DFQATT and CDR2 SNEGSKA (reference sequence). V was clipped by 3 bases and J by 2 bases, with 10 bases between them. Here the CDR3 reads CSASPTANYGYTF. In DNA, the CDR3 is TGCAGTGCTAGTCCGACAGCAAACTATGGCTACACCTTC.

The V gene is TRBV7-8, the J gene TRBJ2-6; TRBD1 matches 7 bases. The CDR3 consists of 18 residues. Per the germline V gene, CDR1 is SGHVS and CDR2 is FQNEAQ. J was trimmed by 4 bases and V by 1 base; bases with no gene match: 10. CDR3 sequence reads: CASSLGRTGETGANVLTF. The DNA of the CDR3 is TGTGCCAGCAGCTTAGGACGCACAGGGGAAACCGGGGCCAACGTCCTGACTTTC.

This clonotype was recorded at least ten times. This rearrangement joins TRBV5-1 to TRBJ2-1; TRBD2 matches at 11 bases. This CDR3 contains 18 residues. Germline V gene sequence: CDR1 SGHRS, CDR2 YFSETQ. Losses at the gene ends were 1 base for V and 6 bases for J; bases not matched to a gene: 12. The CDR3 DNA is TGCGCCAGCAGCTTGTGGGGTAGCGGGGGGGCCGATTTCAATGAGCAGTTCTTC. Protein product: CASSLWGSGGADFNEQFF.

The sample holds many counts of this clonotype. This chain links TRBV20-1 with TRBJ2-7; tentatively, D is TRBD1 (7 bases). The CDR3 is made up of 14 amino acids. Trimming took off 1 base at V and 1 base at J, with 11 bases between the two ends. Germline CDR1 DFQATT, CDR2 SNEGSKA (reference sequence). CDR3 sequence (DNA): TGCAGTGCTAGAGTGGGGGGACAGTCCTACGAGCAGTACTTC. This codes for CSARVGGQSYEQYF.

This clonotype has at least ten counts. The chain is built from TRBV28 and TRBJ1-2; D not resolved. The germline gives CDR1 MDHEN, CDR2 SYDVKM. V was shortened by 3 bases and J by 7 bases, with 9 bases between the two germline ends. The CDR3 is 12 residues long. CDR3 sequence reads: CASSFLEFGYTF. The CDR3 DNA is TGTGCCAGCAGTTTCTTAGAGTTTGGCTACACCTTC.

This clonotype was picked up many times. The gene calls are TRBV5-1 and TRBJ1-4; unclear D gene. V lost 0 bases and J lost 0, with 6 bases in between. The CDR3 is 15 residues long. CDR1 is SGHRS, CDR2 YFSETQ, per germline. CDR3 loop: CASSLETSTNEKLFF. The DNA for the CDR3 is TGCGCCAGCAGCTTGGAAACATCAACTAATGAAAAACTGTTTTTT. The full variable domain, with the rest looked up from reference TRBV5-1 and TRBJ1-4, is KAGVTQTPRYLIKTRGQQVTLSCSPISGHRSVSWYQQTPGQGLQFLFEYFSETQRNKGNFPGRFSGRQFSNSRSEMNVSTLELGDSALYLCASSLETSTNEKLFFGSGTQLSVL.

Many counts were recorded for this clonotype. V and J are TRBV25-1 and TRBJ2-1; D gene ambiguous. CDR3 length: 14 amino acids. V gave up 3 bases and J gave up 4 bases, with 10 bases separating them. Germline V gene sequence: CDR1 MGHDK, CDR2 SYGVNS. CDR3 in amino acids: CASSDEPHYNEQFF. CDR3 sequence (DNA): TGTGCCAGCAGTGATGAGCCCCATTACAATGAGCAGTTCTTC.